Shown below are 19 T cell receptor beta chains from a single sample sequenced in a study of T cell responses to AZD1222 COVID-19 vaccine (dated by TCRdb to the early 2020s). The library was made by the immunoSEQ multiplex PCR assay. Drawn from immuneACCESS, this table holds only the in-frame rearrangements with V and J called that TCRdb kept. Clones are partly lost; checked studies trace under half to an unresolved V gene and leave the rest unexplained. The sample table lists over 150,000 clones, just over 85% of them with a count of one. Of the sample, approximately 0.5% is held by the ten largest clones. The time point label for this specimen denotes: baseline before first vaccination. The specimen was peripheral blood, collected on day 0 of AZD1222 vaccination. All receptors come from an adult in good health.

The chain recombines TRBV3-1 (or the pseudogene TRBV3-2) with TRBJ2-7, with 9 bases that match TRBD2. V was pared by 3 bases and J by 6 bases, with 12 bases of the junction left unmatched. There are 16 residues in the CDR3. Germline V gene data show CDR1 as LGHDT and CDR2 as YNNKEL (reference sequence). The DNA of the CDR3 is TGTGCCAGCAGCCACCTAGCGGGGTTAGGCGGTGGCGAGCAGTACTTC. Translated: CASSHLAGLGGGEQYF.

The chain carries TRBV6-2 or TRBV6-3 and TRBJ1-5, with TRBD1 identical over 7 bases. The V segment lost 4 bases and the J segment 5 bases; nucleotides outside the gene matches: 11. The germline CDR1 and CDR2 sequences are MNHEY and SVGEGT. This CDR3 region has 16 residues. The CDR3 region has the DNA TGTGCCAGCAGTTCCCCGGGACAGACCACTTATCAGCCCCAGCATTTT. Residues: CASSSPGQTTYQPQHF.

The table lists this clone with a few counts. The chain links TRBV10-2 to TRBJ2-4; no firm D call. CDR3 length: 11 residues. V gave up 6 bases and J gave up 7 bases, with 7 bases separating them. CDR1 is WSHSY, CDR2 SAAADI, per germline. The CDR3 sequence is CASRDGNIQYF. CDR3 coding DNA: TGCGCCAGCAGAGACGGGAACATTCAGTACTTC.

The chain combines TRBV27 with TRBJ1-4; D perhaps matches TRBD1 (5 bases). The V and J ends lost 2 bases and 7 bases respectively, with 11 bases between them. Germline CDR1 and CDR2: MNHEY and SMNVEV (reference sequence). This CDR3 has 14 amino acids. The DNA for the CDR3 is TGTGCCAGCAGTTTAGGGGCAGGGTCTGAAAAACTGTTTTTT. Translated, it gives CASSLGAGSEKLFF.

The chain couples TRBV4-3 to TRBJ1-3; D uncertain. CDR1 is LGHNA and CDR2 is YSLEER in the germline V gene. Trimming pared 1 base from V and 0 bases from J, leaving 7 bases between. The CDR3 is made up of 15 amino acids. The CDR3 here is CASSQGNPSGNTIYF. CDR3 DNA: TGCGCCAGCAGCCAAGGGAACCCCTCTGGAAACACCATATATTTT.

This clone came up a few times. V and J are TRBV7-8 and TRBJ1-2, with a tentative D call TRBD1 (5 bases). The CDR3 extends over 17 amino acids. V gave up 1 base and J gave up 4 bases, with 19 bases separating them. CDR1 is SGHVS and CDR2 is FQNEAQ in the germline V gene. CDR3 sequence reads: CASSLGGTAALGYGYTF. CDR3 nucleotide sequence: TGTGCCAGCAGCTTAGGGGGGACGGCAGCCCTTGGCTATGGCTACACCTTC.

V and J are TRBV2 and TRBJ2-1; tentative D call: TRBD1 (5 bases). Germline CDR1 SNHLY, CDR2 FYNNEI. V dropped 3 bases and J dropped 7 bases, with 13 bases sitting between them. This CDR3 has 14 amino acids. In DNA form, the CDR3 reads TGTGCCAGCAGTGAGAGGCAGGGTGATAATGAGCAGTTCTTC. Residues: CASSERQGDNEQFF.

The chain uses TRBV20-1 and TRBJ2-1; the D is unclear. The CDR3 extends over 11 amino acids. Germline CDR1 DFQATT, CDR2 SNEGSKA (reference sequence). V was trimmed by 6 bases and J by 9 bases, leaving 12 bases between them. In DNA form, the CDR3 reads TGCAGTGCCACATGGGCTGTTGAGCAGTTCTTC. Translation: CSATWAVEQFF.

This sequence joins TRBV28 and TRBJ1-1; D perhaps matches TRBD1 (6 bases). With 6 bases removed from V and 6 bases from J, the gap between germline ends came to 17 bases. The CDR3 length is 14 residues. Germline assignment: CDR1 MDHEN and CDR2 SYDVKM. CDR3 nucleotides: TGTGCCAGCAGGCCGAGGAGGACAGTCGCTGAAGCTTTCTTT. This gives the protein CASRPRRTVAEAFF.

V usage is TRBV10-1 and J usage is TRBJ2-7, with unresolved D. This CDR3 is 13 amino acids long. Trimming took 4 bases from V and 3 from J, leaving 10 bases between them. CDR1 is WNHNN, CDR2 SYGVQD, per germline (reference sequence). CDR3 coding DNA: TGCGCCAGCAGTGCCTCGGGCTTCTACGAGCAGTACTTC. Translating it yields CASSASGFYEQYF.

J is TRBJ2-5 and V is TRBV4-1, with D maybe TRBD1 (6 bases). The germline gives CDR1 MGHRA, CDR2 YSYEKL. V lost 4 bases to trimming and J lost 4 bases, with 10 bases between them. There are 13 residues in the CDR3. CDR3 sequence: CASSRGRGETQYF. DNA of the CDR3: TGCGCCAGCAGCCGCGGCAGGGGAGAGACCCAGTACTTC.

The CDR3 region is CASSSDGYGYTF. The CDR3 region has the DNA TGTGCCAGCAGTTCCGATGGCTATGGCTACACCTTC. The rearrangement joins TRBV27 to TRBJ1-2, with no clear D. V lost 4 bases and J 4 bases, leaving 7 bases between the germline ends. The CDR3 runs 12 residues. Germline lookup yields CDR1 MNHEY and CDR2 SMNVEV (reference sequence).

The chain combines TRBV10-1 with TRBJ2-2; D may be TRBD2 (5 bases). CDR3 length: 14 residues. Per the germline V gene, CDR1 is WNHNN and CDR2 is SYGVQD (reference sequence). Trimming took 4 bases from V and 4 from J, leaving 10 bases between them. In nucleotides, the CDR3 is TGCGCCAGCAGTGCAACTAGTGTCACCGGGGAGCTGTTTTTT. Amino acids: CASSATSVTGELFF.

As for this clone: This may come from a read error, since a much larger clone is one base off. In nucleotides, the CDR3 is TGTGCCAGCAGTGAGGGGGACACCGGGGAGCTGTTTTTT. Translation gives CASSEGDTGELFF. The V and J genes are TRBV6-1 and TRBJ2-2; D may correspond to TRBD1 or TRBD2 (5 bases each). Looked up from germline, CDR1 is MNHNS and CDR2 is SASEGT. CDR3 length: 13 residues. Trimming cost V 3 bases and J 3 bases, with 5 bases left between them.

The genes are TRBV19 and TRBJ1-1; 7 bases agree with TRBD1. The V gene's germline CDR1 is LNHDA and CDR2 SQIVND (reference sequence). This CDR3 is 17 amino acids long. The V and J ends lost 8 bases and 1 base, in that order; junction bases with no gene match: 16. The CDR3 region is CASYTAGGLASNTEAFF. The CDR3 nucleotides are TGTGCCAGTTATACGGCAGGGGGATTGGCATCGAACACTGAAGCTTTCTTT.

This clone was observed once. The same CDR3 is also encoded by other DNA sequences in this sample. The chain links TRBV18 to TRBJ1-3; D call uncertain. V was trimmed by 3 bases and J by 6 bases, leaving 6 bases between them. CDR3 size: 12 residues. The germline V gene has CDR1 KGHSH and CDR2 LQKENI. CDR3 protein: CASSPPANTIYF. For the CDR3, the DNA is TGTGCCAGCTCACCCCCTGCAAACACCATATATTTT.

This CDR3 is CASSLPGDPGELFF. CDR3 DNA sequence: TGCGCCAGCAGCCTCCCCGGTGACCCCGGGGAGCTGTTTTTT. The chain has TRBV5-1 and TRBJ2-2; D is ambiguous. V was pared by 4 bases and J by 6 bases, with 13 bases between. Looked up from germline, CDR1 is SGHRS and CDR2 is YFSETQ. There are 14 residues in the CDR3.

The CDR3 spells CASSSWDSSNQPQHF. In nucleotides, the CDR3 is TGTGCCAGCAGTTCTTGGGACAGTAGCAATCAGCCCCAGCATTTT. This chain uses TRBV6-5 with TRBJ1-5, with 7 bases identical to TRBD1. Germline V gives CDR1 MNHEY, CDR2 SVGAGI. The CDR3 is 15 amino acids. Losses at the gene ends were 4 bases for V and 0 bases for J; bases not matched to a gene: 3.

V and J are TRBV6-4 and TRBJ1-2; 10 bases map to TRBD1. The trim removed 8 bases at V and 4 bases at J, leaving 4 bases unmatched. CDR3 length: 13 amino acids. The V gene's germline CDR1 is MRHNA and CDR2 SNTAGT. The CDR3 spells CASGDRGSYGYTF. CDR3 coding DNA: TGTGCCAGCGGGGACAGGGGTAGCTATGGCTACACCTTC.